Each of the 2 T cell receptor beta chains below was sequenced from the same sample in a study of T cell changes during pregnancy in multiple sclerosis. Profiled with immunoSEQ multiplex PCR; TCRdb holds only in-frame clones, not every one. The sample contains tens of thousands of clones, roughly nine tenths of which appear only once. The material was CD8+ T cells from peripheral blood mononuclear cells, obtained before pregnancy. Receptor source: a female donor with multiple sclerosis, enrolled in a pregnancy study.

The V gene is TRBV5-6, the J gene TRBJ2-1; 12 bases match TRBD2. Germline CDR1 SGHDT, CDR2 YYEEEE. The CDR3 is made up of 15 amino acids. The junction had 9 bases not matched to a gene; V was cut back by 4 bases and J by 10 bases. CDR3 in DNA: TGTGCCAGCAGCCAAGAACTAGCGGGGGGAGTAGAGCAGTTCTTC. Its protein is CASSQELAGGVEQFF.

The CDR3 here is CASSYGTGTGLQYF. The CDR3 coding sequence is TGTGCCAGCAGCTACGGGACCGGGACAGGGTTGCAGTACTTC. The gene calls are TRBV5-6 and TRBJ2-7; TRBD1 aligns across 9 bases. Trimming took 3 bases from V and 9 from J; bases not matched to a gene: 10. The CDR3 runs to 14 residues. Germline V gives CDR1 SGHDT, CDR2 YYEEEE. Full variable domain (rest looked up from reference TRBV5-6 and TRBJ2-7): DAGVTQSPTHLIKTRGQQVTLRCSPKSGHDTVSWYQQALGQGPQFIFQYYEEEERQRGNFPDRFSGHQFPNYSSELNVNALLLGDSALYLCASSYGTGTGLQYFGPGTRLTVT.